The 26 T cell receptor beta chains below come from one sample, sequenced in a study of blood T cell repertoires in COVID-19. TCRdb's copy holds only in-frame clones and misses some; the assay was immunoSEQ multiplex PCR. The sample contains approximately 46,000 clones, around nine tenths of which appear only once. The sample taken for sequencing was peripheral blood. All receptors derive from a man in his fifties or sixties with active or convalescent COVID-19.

The CDR3 loop reads CASSRDRINEKLFF. For the CDR3, the DNA is TGTGCCAGCAGTCGGGACAGAATTAATGAAAAACTGTTTTTT. The chain joins TRBV6-5 to TRBJ1-4; TRBD1 matches 7 bases. The CDR3 length is 14 residues. Germline lookup yields CDR1 MNHEY and CDR2 SVGAGI. V gave up 5 bases and J gave up 4 bases; unmatched junction bases: 4.

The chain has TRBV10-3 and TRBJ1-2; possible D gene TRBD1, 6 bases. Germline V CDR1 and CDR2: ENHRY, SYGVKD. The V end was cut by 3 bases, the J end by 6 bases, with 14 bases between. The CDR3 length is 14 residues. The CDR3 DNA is TGTGCCATCAGTGATCTTCAGGGGAGCAATGGCTACACCTTC. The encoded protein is CAISDLQGSNGYTF.

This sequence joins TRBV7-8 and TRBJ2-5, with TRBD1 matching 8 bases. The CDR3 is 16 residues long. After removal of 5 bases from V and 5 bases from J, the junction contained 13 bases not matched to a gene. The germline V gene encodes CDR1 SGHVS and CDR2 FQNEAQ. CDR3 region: CASSPKGAGGRETQYF. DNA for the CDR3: TGTGCCAGCAGCCCAAAGGGGGCAGGGGGCCGGGAGACCCAGTACTTC.

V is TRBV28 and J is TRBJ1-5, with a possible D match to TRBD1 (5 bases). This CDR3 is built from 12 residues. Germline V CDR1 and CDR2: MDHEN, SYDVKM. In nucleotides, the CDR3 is TGTGCAGAAGGCAGGGTTCATCAGCCCCAGCATTTT. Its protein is CAEGRVHQPQHF.

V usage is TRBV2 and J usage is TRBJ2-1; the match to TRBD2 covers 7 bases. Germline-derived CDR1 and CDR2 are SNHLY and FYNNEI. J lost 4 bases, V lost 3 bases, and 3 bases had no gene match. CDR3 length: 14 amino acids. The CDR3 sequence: CASSEGGVYNEQFF. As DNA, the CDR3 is TGTGCCAGCAGTGAGGGGGGGGTTTACAATGAGCAGTTCTTC.

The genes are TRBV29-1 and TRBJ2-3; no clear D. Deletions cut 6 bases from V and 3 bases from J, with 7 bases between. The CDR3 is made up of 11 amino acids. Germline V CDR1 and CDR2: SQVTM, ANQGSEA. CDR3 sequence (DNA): TGCAGCGTGCCTAGGACAGATACGCAGTATTTT. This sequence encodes CSVPRTDTQYF.

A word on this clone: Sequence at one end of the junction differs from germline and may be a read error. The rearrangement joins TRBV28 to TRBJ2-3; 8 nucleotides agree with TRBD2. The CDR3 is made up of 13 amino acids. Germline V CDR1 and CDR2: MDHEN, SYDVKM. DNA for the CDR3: TGTGCCAGCAGAAGGACTAGCATAGATACGCAGTATTTT. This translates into CASRRTSIDTQYF.

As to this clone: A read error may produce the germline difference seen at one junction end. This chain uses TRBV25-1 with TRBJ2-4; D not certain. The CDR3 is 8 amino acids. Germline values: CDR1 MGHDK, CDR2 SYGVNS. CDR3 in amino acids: CASSEENF. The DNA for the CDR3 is TGTGCCAGCAGTGAAGAGAACTTC.

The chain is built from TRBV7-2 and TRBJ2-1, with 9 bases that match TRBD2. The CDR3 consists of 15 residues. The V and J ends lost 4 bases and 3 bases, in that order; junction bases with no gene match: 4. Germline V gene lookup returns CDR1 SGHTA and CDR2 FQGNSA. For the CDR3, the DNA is TGTGCCAGCAGCTCGGGACTAGCCGTCTACAATGAGCAGTTCTTC. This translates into CASSSGLAVYNEQFF.

The CDR3 is CASSSGTANGYTF. CDR3 sequence (DNA): TGTGCCAGCAGTTCCGGGACAGCCAACGGCTACACCTTC. The chain links TRBV27 to TRBJ1-2, with 7 bases aligning to TRBD1. The CDR3 extends over 13 amino acids. In germline, CDR1 is MNHEY, CDR2 SMNVEV (reference sequence). V gave up 4 bases and J gave up 8 bases; unmatched junction bases: 7.

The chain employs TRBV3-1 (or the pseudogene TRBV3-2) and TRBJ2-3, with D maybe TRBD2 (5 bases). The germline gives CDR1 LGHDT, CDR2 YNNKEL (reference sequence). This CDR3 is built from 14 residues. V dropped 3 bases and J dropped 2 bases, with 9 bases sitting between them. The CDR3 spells CASSHRLPTDTQYF. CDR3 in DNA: TGTGCCAGCAGCCATAGACTACCCACAGATACGCAGTATTTT.

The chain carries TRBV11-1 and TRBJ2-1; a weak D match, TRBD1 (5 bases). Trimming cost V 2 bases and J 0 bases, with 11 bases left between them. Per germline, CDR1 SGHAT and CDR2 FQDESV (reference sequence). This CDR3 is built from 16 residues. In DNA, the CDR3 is TGTGCCAGCAGCTTAATTCAGGGTCTCTCCTACAATGAGCAGTTCTTC. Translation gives CASSLIQGLSYNEQFF.

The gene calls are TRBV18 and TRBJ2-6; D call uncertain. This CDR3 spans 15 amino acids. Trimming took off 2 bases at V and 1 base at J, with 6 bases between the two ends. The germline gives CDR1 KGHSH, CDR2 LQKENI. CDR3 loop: CASSPNPSGANVLTF. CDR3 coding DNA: TGTGCCAGCTCACCAAATCCTTCTGGGGCCAACGTCCTGACTTTC. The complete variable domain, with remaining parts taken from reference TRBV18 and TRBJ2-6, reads NAGVMQNPRHLVRRRGQEARLRCSPMKGHSHVYWYRQLPEEGLKFMVYLQKENIIDESGMPKERFSAEFPKEGPSILRIQQVVRGDSAAYFCASSPNPSGANVLTFGAGSRLTVL.

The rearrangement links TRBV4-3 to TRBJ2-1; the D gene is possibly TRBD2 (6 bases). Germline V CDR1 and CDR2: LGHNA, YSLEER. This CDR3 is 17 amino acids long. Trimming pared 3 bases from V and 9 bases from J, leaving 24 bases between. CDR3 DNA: TGCGCCAGCAGCCACAGGGAGGCCCCCTCCGGAGTGGGTGAGCAGTTCTTC. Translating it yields CASSHREAPSGVGEQFF.

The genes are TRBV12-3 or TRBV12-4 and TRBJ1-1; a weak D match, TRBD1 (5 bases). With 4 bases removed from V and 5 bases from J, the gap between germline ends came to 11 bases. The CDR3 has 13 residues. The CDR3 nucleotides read TGTGCCAGCAGTTCGGACATGTGGACTGAAGCTTTCTTT. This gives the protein CASSSDMWTEAFF.

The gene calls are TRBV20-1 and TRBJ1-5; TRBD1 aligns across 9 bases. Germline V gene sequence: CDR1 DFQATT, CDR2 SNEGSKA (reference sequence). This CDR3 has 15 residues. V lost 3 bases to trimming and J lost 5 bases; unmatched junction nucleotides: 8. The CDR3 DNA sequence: TGCAGTGCTAGTGGATCCGGGACAGGGCATCAGCCCCAGCATTTT. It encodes CSASGSGTGHQPQHF.

CDR3 protein: CASSPEQGEPQHF. CDR3 nucleotides: TGTGCCAGCTCACCGGAACAGGGGGAGCCCCAGCATTTT. This chain links TRBV18 with TRBJ1-5; 8 bases fit TRBD1. Losses at the gene ends were 3 bases for V and 8 bases for J; bases not matched to a gene: 3. The CDR3 has 13 residues. The germline gives CDR1 KGHSH, CDR2 LQKENI.

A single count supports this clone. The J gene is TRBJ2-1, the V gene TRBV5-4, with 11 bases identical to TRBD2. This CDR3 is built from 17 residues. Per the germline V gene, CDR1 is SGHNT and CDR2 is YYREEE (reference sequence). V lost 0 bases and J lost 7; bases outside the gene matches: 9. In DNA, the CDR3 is TGTGCCAGCAGCTTGGAGGTAGCGGGGGGGCCGTCGAATGAGCAGTTCTTC. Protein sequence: CASSLEVAGGPSNEQFF.

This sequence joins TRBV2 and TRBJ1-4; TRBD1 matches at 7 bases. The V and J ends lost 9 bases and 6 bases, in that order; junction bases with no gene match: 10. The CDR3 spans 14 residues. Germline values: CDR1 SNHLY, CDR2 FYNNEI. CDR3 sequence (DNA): TGTGCCAGTCTAGGGACAGTGAGGGATGAAAAACTGTTTTTT. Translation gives CASLGTVRDEKLFF.

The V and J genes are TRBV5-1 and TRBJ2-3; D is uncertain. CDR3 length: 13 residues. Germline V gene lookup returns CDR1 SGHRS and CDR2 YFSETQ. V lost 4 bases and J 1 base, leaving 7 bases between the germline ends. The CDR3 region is CASSSQGTDTQYF. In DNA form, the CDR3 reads TGCGCCAGCAGCAGCCAAGGCACAGATACGCAGTATTTT.

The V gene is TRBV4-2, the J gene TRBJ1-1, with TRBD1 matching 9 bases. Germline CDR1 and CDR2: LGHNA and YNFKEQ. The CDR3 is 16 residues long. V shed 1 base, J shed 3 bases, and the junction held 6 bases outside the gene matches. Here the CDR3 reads CASSQVGGQGYTEAFF. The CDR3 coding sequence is TGTGCCAGCAGCCAAGTAGGTGGACAGGGGTACACTGAAGCTTTCTTT.

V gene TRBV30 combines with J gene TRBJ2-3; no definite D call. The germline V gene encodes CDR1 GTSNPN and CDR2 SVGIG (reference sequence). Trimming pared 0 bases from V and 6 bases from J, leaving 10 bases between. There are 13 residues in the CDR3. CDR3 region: CAWSVKQTDTQYF. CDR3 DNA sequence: TGTGCCTGGAGTGTAAAGCAAACGGATACGCAGTATTTT.

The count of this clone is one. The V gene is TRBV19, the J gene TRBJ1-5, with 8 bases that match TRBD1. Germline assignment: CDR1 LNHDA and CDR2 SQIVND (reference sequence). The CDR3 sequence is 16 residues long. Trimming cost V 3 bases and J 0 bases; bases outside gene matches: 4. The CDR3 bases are TGTGCCAGTAGTATTACAGGGGGAGATAGCAATCAGCCCCAGCATTTT. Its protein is CASSITGGDSNQPQHF.

This CDR3 is CASSLDRDPANTGELFF. As DNA, the CDR3 is TGTGCCAGCAGCTTAGACAGGGACCCGGCGAACACCGGGGAGCTGTTTTTT. This rearrangement joins TRBV7-8 to TRBJ2-2; D may be TRBD1 (6 bases). CDR3 length: 17 amino acids. CDR1 is SGHVS, CDR2 FQNEAQ, per germline. V dropped 1 base and J dropped 0 bases, with 12 bases sitting between them.

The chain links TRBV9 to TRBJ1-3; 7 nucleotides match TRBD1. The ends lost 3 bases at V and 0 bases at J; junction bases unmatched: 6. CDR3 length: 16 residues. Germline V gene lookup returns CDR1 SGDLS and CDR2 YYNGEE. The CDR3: CASSAAGTASGNTIYF. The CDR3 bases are TGTGCCAGCAGCGCAGCCGGGACAGCCTCTGGAAACACCATATATTTT.

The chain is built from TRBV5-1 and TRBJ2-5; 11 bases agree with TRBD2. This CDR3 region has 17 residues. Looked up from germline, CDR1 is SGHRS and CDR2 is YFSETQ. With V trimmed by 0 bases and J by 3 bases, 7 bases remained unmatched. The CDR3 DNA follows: TGCGCCAGCAGCTTGGCGCCCCTAGCGGGGGGCAAAGAGACCCAGTACTTC. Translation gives CASSLAPLAGGKETQYF. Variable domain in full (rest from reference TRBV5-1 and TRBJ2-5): KAGVTQTPRYLIKTRGQQVTLSCSPISGHRSVSWYQQTPGQGLQFLFEYFSETQRNKGNFPGRFSGRQFSNSRSEMNVSTLELGDSALYLCASSLAPLAGGKETQYFGPGTRLLVL.